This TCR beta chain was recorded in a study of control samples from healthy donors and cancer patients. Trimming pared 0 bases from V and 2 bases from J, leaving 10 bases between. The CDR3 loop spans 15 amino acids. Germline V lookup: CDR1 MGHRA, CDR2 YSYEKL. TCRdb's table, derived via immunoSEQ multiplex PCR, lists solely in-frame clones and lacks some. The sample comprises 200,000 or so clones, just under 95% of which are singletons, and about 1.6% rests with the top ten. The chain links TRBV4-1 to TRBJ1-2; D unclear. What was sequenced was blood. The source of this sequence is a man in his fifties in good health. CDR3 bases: TGCGCCAGCAGCCAAGAGGCGGGGAAGAACTATGGCTACACCTTC. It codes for CASSQEAGKNYGYTF.